Listed below are T cell receptor beta chains from one sample, sequenced in a study of blood T cell repertoires in COVID-19. Here immunoSEQ multiplex PCR was the method, and the copy in TCRdb shows in-frame clones only, minus some. The sample contains hundreds of thousands of clones, 87% of which appear only once. Sequenced sample: PBMCs or T cells enriched from blood (not recorded which). The receptor source for this set is a woman between 18 and 30 years old with acute COVID-19. Both conserved end residues are part of each CDR3. Fields, in order: clone size, J gene, D gene, V gene, CDR3 protein, CDR3 DNA. The D gene is left open where the match is weak. Part of the rows lack a size; the others show once, few, many or a class for expanded clones.

>.|TRBJ2-1|.|TRBV3-1/TRBV3-2
CASSQANEQFF
TGTGCCAGCAGCCAGGCCAATGAGCAGTTCTTC
>.|TRBJ1-4|TRBD1|TRBV5-8
CASRRPGQENEKLFF
TGTGCCAGCAGACGGCCGGGACAGGAGAATGAAAAACTGTTTTTT
>once|TRBJ2-7|.|TRBV11-2
CASSSFRVQYF
TGTGCCAGCAGCTCGTTCAGGGTCCAGTACTTC
>.|TRBJ2-7|.|TRBV2
CASNVQRAEQYF
TGTGCCAGCAACGTCCAGCGCGCCGAGCAGTACTTC
>.|TRBJ1-5|TRBD1|TRBV28
CASSVNRGLGQPQHF
TGTGCCAGCAGTGTAAACAGGGGATTGGGACAGCCCCAGCATTTT
>few|TRBJ1-5|TRBD1|TRBV6-1
CASSERAAGGGQPQHF
TGTGCCAGCAGTGAAAGAGCGGCAGGGGGCGGTCAGCCCCAGCATTTT
>.|TRBJ2-5|.|TRBV7-9
CASSTVLGGQETQYF
TGTGCCAGCAGCACCGTCCTAGGGGGCCAAGAGACCCAGTACTTC
>.|TRBJ2-5|.|TRBV23-1
CASSWGPQETQYF
TGCGCCAGCAGTTGGGGCCCCCAAGAGACCCAGTACTTC
>.|TRBJ1-2|TRBD1|TRBV29-1
CSVALQGAYGYTF
TGCAGCGTTGCTTTACAGGGGGCCTATGGCTACACCTTC
>.|TRBJ2-2|.|TRBV27
CASMRLPKVAGELFF
TGTGCCAGCATGCGACTCCCAAAGGTAGCCGGGGAGCTGTTTTTT
>once|TRBJ1-2|.|TRBV7-9
CASSSTGRGESYTF
TGTGCCAGCAGCTCAACAGGGAGGGGGGAGAGCTACACCTTC
>.|TRBJ1-1|TRBD1|TRBV19
CASSITGGMNTEAFF
TGTGCCAGTAGTATTACAGGGGGGATGAACACTGAAGCTTTCTTT
>.|TRBJ1-4|.|TRBV19
CASSIVAGENEKLFF
TGTGCCAGTAGTATAGTAGCAGGGGAGAATGAAAAACTGTTTTTT
>.|TRBJ2-4|.|TRBV7-2
CASSSRERGNIQYF
TGTGCCAGCAGCTCCCGGGAGAGGGGAAACATTCAGTACTTC
>.|TRBJ1-2|.|TRBV5-4
CASSLNRQFGYTF
TGTGCCAGCAGCTTGAACAGGCAATTTGGCTACACCTTC
>.|TRBJ1-2|.|TRBV7-9
CASSLATQEANYGYTF
TGTGCCAGCAGCTTAGCGACCCAGGAGGCTAACTATGGCTACACCTTC
>.|TRBJ2-1|.|TRBV24-1
CATSRGQINEQFF
TGTGCCACCAGCCGAGGACAGATCAATGAGCAGTTCTTC
>few|TRBJ1-2|.|TRBV2
CASTLLNYGYTF
TGTGCCAGCACTCTTCTTAACTATGGCTACACCTTC
>once|TRBJ2-1|TRBD2|TRBV5-1
CASSLGGAGNEQFF
TGCGCCAGCAGCTTGGGGGGAGCGGGGAATGAGCAGTTCTTC
>.|TRBJ1-5|TRBD1|TRBV4-2
CASSQGGQGAMGNQPQHF
TGTGCCAGCAGCCAAGGGGGACAGGGGGCTATGGGCAATCAGCCCCAGCATTTT
>.|TRBJ2-1|TRBD1|TRBV19
CASSTKPGQRDDEQFF
TGTGCCAGTAGTACAAAGCCGGGACAGAGGGACGATGAGCAGTTCTTC
>.|TRBJ1-4|.|TRBV3-1/TRBV3-2
CASSQGGNTLKLFF
TGTGCCAGCAGCCAAGGAGGGAATACGTTAAAACTGTTTTTT